These T cell receptor beta chains were read from a single sample in a study of blood T cell repertoires in COVID-19. Measured with immunoSEQ multiplex PCR; TCRdb has only the in-frame clones, and not every one. The profile covers 150,000 to 200,000 clones, with about 86% appearing a single time and roughly an eighth taken by the ten largest. The sequencing input was peripheral blood. The receptors originated from a woman between 70 and 85 years old with COVID-19, enrolled during active disease. Both conserved end residues are part of each CDR3. D genes are given only for firm matches. Only part of the rows carry a size: once, few, many, or a class if the clone is expanded.

D: TRBD1; size: -; V: TRBV9; J: TRBJ1-5; DNA: TGTGCCAGCAGCGCGGGACAGAACAATCAGCCCCAGCATTTT; CDR3: CASSAGQNNQPQHF
D: TRBD1; size: -; V: TRBV7-9; J: TRBJ2-6; DNA: TGTGCCAGCAGCTTAGTTTCAGGGGGCCCCTCTGGGGCCAACGTCCTGACTTTC; CDR3: CASSLVSGGPSGANVLTF
D: TRBD2; size: -; V: TRBV5-4; J: TRBJ2-7; DNA: TGTGCCAGCAGCTTCCAGGGACTAGAAGTTAGGGAGCAGTACTTC; CDR3: CASSFQGLEVREQYF
D: -; size: -; V: TRBV11-3; J: TRBJ2-2; DNA: TGTGCCAGCAGCTCCCTGGGGGGGCCCTGGACCGGGGAGCTGTTTTTT; CDR3: CASSSLGGPWTGELFF
D: -; size: -; V: TRBV6-5; J: TRBJ2-7; DNA: TGTGCCAGCAGAAACGGAGGCTCCTACGAGCAGTACTTC; CDR3: CASRNGGSYEQYF
D: -; size: -; V: TRBV12-3/TRBV12-4; J: TRBJ2-1; DNA: TGTGCCAGCAGTTTAGGCGGGGAGCAGTTCTTC; CDR3: CASSLGGEQFF
D: -; size: -; V: TRBV19; J: TRBJ1-2; DNA: TGTGCCAGTAGCACGACAGACTATGGCTACACCTTC; CDR3: CASSTTDYGYTF
D: TRBD2; size: -; V: TRBV5-1; J: TRBJ2-1; DNA: TGCGCCAGCAGCTTGGCTAGCGGGAGATCCTACAATGAGCAGTTCTTC; CDR3: CASSLASGRSYNEQFF
D: -; size: -; V: TRBV7-3; J: TRBJ1-2; DNA: TGTGCCAGCAGCTTAATTCCCCCAGGGGATGGCTACACCTTC; CDR3: CASSLIPPGDGYTF
D: TRBD2; size: -; V: TRBV2; J: TRBJ2-7; DNA: TGTGCCGGAAGGACTAGCGGCTACGAGCAGTACTTC; CDR3: CAGRTSGYEQYF
D: TRBD2; size: -; V: TRBV19; J: TRBJ2-3; DNA: TGTGCCAGTAGAAGCGGGAGTCGGACAGATACGCAGTATTTT; CDR3: CASRSGSRTDTQYF
D: -; size: -; V: TRBV6-5; J: TRBJ1-4; DNA: TGTGCCAGCATCATAACACAGGACCCTAATGAAAAACTGTTTTTT; CDR3: CASIITQDPNEKLFF
D: -; size: -; V: TRBV3-1/TRBV3-2; J: TRBJ1-5; DNA: TGTGCCAGCAGCCAAGATGGAGGATATAGCAATCAGCCCCAGCATTTT; CDR3: CASSQDGGYSNQPQHF
D: -; size: once; V: TRBV5-1; J: TRBJ2-7; DNA: TGCGCCAGCAGCTTGGAAGGGGATTCAGCCTACGAGCAGTACTTC; CDR3: CASSLEGDSAYEQYF
D: -; size: -; V: TRBV3-1/TRBV3-2; J: TRBJ2-5; DNA: TGTGCCAGCAGCGCTACAGGGGGCGGGAGGGAGACCCAGTACTTC; CDR3: CASSATGGGRETQYF
D: TRBD1; size: -; V: TRBV5-1; J: TRBJ1-2; DNA: TGCGCCAGCAGCGCAACGTCCGGGACAGGGAACTATGGCTACACCTTC; CDR3: CASSATSGTGNYGYTF
D: -; size: -; V: TRBV28; J: TRBJ1-5; DNA: TGTGCCAGCAGTGTATCCCTTGGCGGAGTGCGCAATCAGCCCCAGCATTTT; CDR3: CASSVSLGGVRNQPQHF
D: TRBD1; size: -; V: TRBV24-1; J: TRBJ2-4; DNA: TGTGCCACCAGTGGAGCAGACAGGGGGGAAAACATTCAGTACTTC; CDR3: CATSGADRGENIQYF
D: TRBD2; size: -; V: TRBV6-6; J: TRBJ2-7; DNA: TGTGCCACAGGGACTAGCGGGAGGTACGAGCAGTACTTC; CDR3: CATGTSGRYEQYF
D: -; size: -; V: TRBV4-1; J: TRBJ1-5; DNA: TGCGCCAGCAGCCTGAACAGGGTTGGGCAGCCCCAGCATTTT; CDR3: CASSLNRVGQPQHF
D: TRBD2; size: -; V: TRBV7-3; J: TRBJ2-3; DNA: TGTGCCAGCAGCCTATCGGGACTAGCGATGACTAGCACAGATACGCAGTATTTT; CDR3: CASSLSGLAMTSTDTQYF
D: TRBD1; size: -; V: TRBV19; J: TRBJ1-1; DNA: TGTGCCAGTAGTAAGACAGGGGGCACTGAAGCTTTCTTT; CDR3: CASSKTGGTEAFF
D: -; size: once; V: TRBV19; J: TRBJ2-2; DNA: TGTGCCAGTAGCCTAATCAGGGCGACAGACAACACCGGGGAGCTGTTTTTT; CDR3: CASSLIRATDNTGELFF
D: -; size: -; V: TRBV18; J: TRBJ2-3; DNA: TGTGCCACCTTGGACAGCGGAAAGGGGGCAGATACGCAGTATTTT; CDR3: CATLDSGKGADTQYF
D: TRBD1; size: -; V: TRBV3-1/TRBV3-2; J: TRBJ1-2; DNA: TGTGCCAGCAGCCTTAAACAGGGGCTAAACTATGGCTACACCTTC; CDR3: CASSLKQGLNYGYTF
D: -; size: -; V: TRBV27; J: TRBJ1-1; DNA: TGTGCCAGCAGTGGGGCGAACACTGAAGCTTTCTTT; CDR3: CASSGANTEAFF
D: -; size: -; V: TRBV4-3; J: TRBJ1-3; DNA: TGCGCCAGCAGCCAAGAGGGGGCCGAGGGAAACACCATATATTTT; CDR3: CASSQEGAEGNTIYF
D: -; size: -; V: TRBV18; J: TRBJ1-4; DNA: TGTGCCAGCTCACCAGATGTCGGTCCGAATGAAAAACTGTTTTTT; CDR3: CASSPDVGPNEKLFF
D: -; size: -; V: TRBV19; J: TRBJ1-2; DNA: TGTGCCAGTAGTATTAACAGATATGGCTACACCTTC; CDR3: CASSINRYGYTF
D: TRBD1; size: -; V: TRBV29-1; J: TRBJ2-7; DNA: TGCAGCGTTCTTGGCAGGGGGCAGTCCTACGAGCAGTACTTC; CDR3: CSVLGRGQSYEQYF
D: -; size: -; V: TRBV11-3; J: TRBJ2-7; DNA: TGTGCCAGCAGCCCTAATCCGGGAAGACCGGGCGAGCAGTACTTC; CDR3: CASSPNPGRPGEQYF
D: TRBD2; size: -; V: TRBV5-1; J: TRBJ2-1; DNA: TGCGCCAGCAGCTTTAATAGCGGGAGCTCCTACAATGAGCAGTTCTTC; CDR3: CASSFNSGSSYNEQFF
D: TRBD1; size: -; V: TRBV2; J: TRBJ1-2; DNA: TGTGCCAGCAGGACCCACTGGACAGGGGGCTACAGGATGGCTAACTATGGCTACACCTTC; CDR3: CASRTHWTGGYRMANYGYTF
D: -; size: -; V: TRBV7-9; J: TRBJ1-5; DNA: TGTGCCAGCAGTCGTACAGGGTCCAGTTATCAGCCCCAGCATTTT; CDR3: CASSRTGSSYQPQHF
D: TRBD1; size: once; V: TRBV24-1; J: TRBJ1-4; DNA: TGTGCCACCAGTGACCCGACAGGGGGGAATGAAAAACTGTTTTTT; CDR3: CATSDPTGGNEKLFF
D: -; size: -; V: TRBV19; J: TRBJ1-2; DNA: TGTGCCAGTAGTCCTCAGACGGGGATCGGAGGCTACACCTTC; CDR3: CASSPQTGIGGYTF
D: TRBD2; size: -; V: TRBV20-1; J: TRBJ2-1; DNA: TGCAGTGCTAGTGCGCTAGCGGGAGGGTACGGCCCCTACAATGAGCAGTTCTTC; CDR3: CSASALAGGYGPYNEQFF
D: -; size: -; V: TRBV5-1; J: TRBJ2-1; DNA: TGCGCCAGCAGCTTGGGGACCCTAGCCGATGAGCAGTTCTTC; CDR3: CASSLGTLADEQFF
D: TRBD2; size: -; V: TRBV7-2; J: TRBJ2-1; DNA: TGTGCCAGCAACTACGAATCTAGCGGTTACAATGAGCAGTTCTTC; CDR3: CASNYESSGYNEQFF
D: -; size: -; V: TRBV5-1; J: TRBJ2-2; DNA: TGCGCCAGCAGCTTGTCCGGAGGGAACACCGGGGAGCTGTTTTTT; CDR3: CASSLSGGNTGELFF
D: -; size: once; V: TRBV3-1/TRBV3-2; J: TRBJ1-6; DNA: TGTGCCAGCAGCCAAGGACAGGCGAATTCACCCCTCCACTTT; CDR3: CASSQGQANSPLHF
D: TRBD2; size: few; V: TRBV5-4; J: TRBJ2-1; DNA: TGTGCCAGCAGGGGGGGGGTCAGCGACAATGAGCAGTTCTTC; CDR3: CASRGGVSDNEQFF
D: -; size: -; V: TRBV11-2; J: TRBJ2-6; DNA: TGTGCCAGCAGCTTGTTTGGGGGCGCCGTGGCTGGGGCCAACGTCCTGACTTTC; CDR3: CASSLFGGAVAGANVLTF